The clone carrying this TCR beta chain was recorded a few times. Its antigen is unidentified. The entry originates in a study of identical twins. Whole-study results and caveats: Conclusions were based on cross-sectional statistical analysis, without following the same donors.

This CDR3 region has 11 residues. Germline assignment: CDR1 KGHDR and CDR2 SFDVKD. The ends were cut back, 9 bases at V and 3 bases at J, with 7 bases in the middle. A universal primer site was added by template switching, and unique molecular identifiers were carried by the cDNA. Using its own MiXCR run on the 5' RACE reads, TCRdb lists one record per CDR3 protein. The sample contains some 330,000 distinct CDR3 sequences, roughly 9% of which appear only once. This TCR was sampled from a woman between 50 and 59 years old in good health. Sequencing input: naive T cells sorted from blood. The rearrangement joins TRBV24-1 to TRBJ1-2; D perhaps matches TRBD1 (5 bases). The CDR3 protein is CATGGDYGYTF. In DNA, the CDR3 is TGTGCCACCGGGGGGGACTATGGCTACACCTTC.